This T cell receptor beta chain was captured by sequencing in a study of cytomegalovirus exposure and HLA in healthy donors. Study findings and constraints: The majority of TCR sequences were rare, yet some public TCRs appeared in many donors. By HLA locus, TCR association rates varied in a later analysis, with DRB1 showing the most and HLA-C the fewest.

Sampled while nominally healthy, donors likely had unrecorded immune exposures. CDR3 length: 16 amino acids. CDR1 LNHDA and CDR2 SQIVND come from the germline V gene (reference sequence). The V end was cut by 4 bases, the J end by 4 bases, with 17 bases between. As concerns this clone: Its antigen is still unknown.

Both 60 Vbeta primers and 13 Jbeta primers went into the PCR. Assay used: immunoSEQ multiplex PCR; TCRdb lists only in-frame clones, some missing. The sample carries about 120,000 clones, roughly 77% recorded once. V is TRBV19 and J is TRBJ2-1, with D possibly matching TRBD2 (7 bases). This clonotype was obtained from a middle-aged man in good health and CMV-seronegative. Sequencing used PBMCs. As DNA, the CDR3 is TGTGCCAGTAGTACCTTTGGGGGGGCTCATTACAATGAGCAGTTCTTC. The encoded protein is CASSTFGGAHYNEQFF.